The next 16 T cell receptor beta chains were all read from a single sample in a study of glioma-infiltrating T cells. Amplification of TCR alpha and beta CDR3 regions from RNA used iRepertoire nested multiplex PCR. A single record per CDR3 protein comes from TCRdb applying MiXCR to the multiplex PCR reads. Here the sample spans fewer than 250,000 distinct CDR3 sequences, approximately 30% being singletons. The sample consisted of glioma tissue, nonneoplastic brain tissue, or PBMCs (not recorded which). These receptors were taken from a human donor with low-grade glioma or glioblastoma, undergoing nonglioma brain surgery, or in good health (not recorded which).

J is TRBJ1-3 and V is TRBV14; D remains ambiguous. The CDR3 runs 16 residues. CDR1 is SGHDN and CDR2 is FVKESK in the germline V gene. V was pared by 0 bases and J by 1 base, with 10 bases between. The CDR3 sequence is CASSQDLPGSGNTIYF. CDR3 bases: TGTGCCAGCAGCCAAGACCTGCCTGGGTCTGGAAACACCATATATTTT.

Regarding this clonotype: The junction departs from the called germline gene at one end, perhaps through a read error. The genes are TRBV15 and TRBJ1-5, with 9 bases identical to TRBD1. CDR3 length: 14 residues. The germline gives CDR1 LNHNV, CDR2 YYDKDF (reference sequence). CDR3 bases: TGTCCCACCGGGACAGGGCTGGGGAATCAGCCCCAGCATTTT. As protein: CPTGTGLGNQPQHF.

As to this clonotype: Just one base apart from a much larger clone, this may be a read error. The gene calls are TRBV7-9 and TRBJ2-1; no definite D call. This CDR3 spans 9 amino acids. Trimming took off 8 bases at V and 10 bases at J, with 6 bases between the two ends. Germline CDR1 SEHNR, CDR2 FQNEAQ (reference sequence). CDR3 sequence: CASGPEQFF. The CDR3 DNA sequence: TGTGCCAGCGGCCCCGAGCAGTTCTTC.

This clonotype has more than one count but fewer than ten. V is TRBV4-3 and J is TRBJ2-7, with 7 bases lining up with TRBD1. CDR1 is LGHNA, CDR2 YSLEER, per germline. This CDR3 comprises 16 residues. V shed 3 bases, J shed 2 bases, and the junction held 10 bases outside the gene matches. The CDR3 loop reads CASSQFRDSPTYEQYF. The CDR3 DNA reads TGCGCCAGCAGCCAGTTCCGGGACAGCCCTACCTACGAGCAGTACTTC.

The sample holds many counts of this clonotype. CDR3 residues: CSARLGSSYEQYF. The CDR3 coding sequence is TGCAGTGCTAGATTGGGAAGCTCCTACGAGCAGTACTTC. The gene calls are TRBV20-1 and TRBJ2-7; D gene unclear. V lost 2 bases, J lost 0 bases, and 8 bases lay in between. This CDR3 spans 13 amino acids. Germline V gives CDR1 DFQATT, CDR2 SNEGSKA (reference sequence).

V and J are TRBV12-3 or TRBV12-4 and TRBJ2-7; D unresolved. CDR3 size: 15 residues. V was trimmed by 2 bases and J by 0 bases, leaving 11 bases between them. The CDR3 nucleotides are TGTGCCAGCAGTTTAATAGCCTCCCCCTCCTACGAGCAGTACTTC. As protein: CASSLIASPSYEQYF.

The chain carries TRBV29-1 and TRBJ2-5, with 11 bases aligning to TRBD1. The junction had 6 bases not matched to a gene; V was cut back by 3 bases and J by 6 bases. Germline V lookup: CDR1 SQVTM, CDR2 ANQGSEA. The CDR3 loop spans 14 amino acids. The DNA of the CDR3 is TGCAGCGTTGACCGGACAGGGGGCCGAAAGACCCAGTACTTC. Translated, it gives CSVDRTGGRKTQYF. Based on the CDR3 plus reference TRBV29-1 and TRBJ2-5, the full variable domain is SAVISQKPSRDICQRGTSLTIQCQVDSQVTMMFWYRQQPGQSLTLIATANQGSEATYESGFVIDKFPISRPNLTFSTLTVSNMSPEDSSIYLCSVDRTGGRKTQYFGPGTRLLVL.

This clonotype was detected ten times or more. The CDR3 is CASSRRGVTGDTVGTQYF. The CDR3 region has the DNA TGTGCCAGCAGCCGCCGGGGAGTGACAGGTGATACAGTGGGGACGCAGTATTTT. This rearrangement joins TRBV7-2 to TRBJ2-3; tentative D call: TRBD1 (6 bases). The CDR3 consists of 18 residues. V lost 5 bases to trimming and J lost 9 bases, with 30 bases between them. From germline, CDR1 is SGHTA and CDR2 FQGNSA. Variable domain in full (rest from reference TRBV7-2 and TRBJ2-3): GAGVSQSPSNKVTEKGKDVELRCDPISGHTALYWYRQSLGQGLEFLIYFQGNSAPDKSGLPSDRFSAERTGGSVSTLTIQRTQQEDSAVYLCASSRRGVTGDTVGTQYFGPGTRLTVL.

This clonotype was seen many times. The V and J genes are TRBV11-2 and TRBJ1-1, with D possibly TRBD1 on 6 matching bases. CDR1 and CDR2 from the germline V gene are SGHAT and FQNNGV. V was trimmed by 5 bases and J by 2 bases, leaving 15 bases between them. The length of the CDR3 is 15 residues. As DNA, the CDR3 is TGTGCCAGCAGCCTTCTGTGGGGGCCAAACACTGAAGCTTTCTTT. Amino acids: CASSLLWGPNTEAFF. Together with reference TRBV11-2 and TRBJ1-1, the CDR3 gives the full variable domain: EAGVAQSPRYKIIEKRQSVAFWCNPISGHATLYWYQQILGQGPKLLIQFQNNGVVDDSQLPKDRFSAERLKGVDSTLKIQPAKLEDSAVYLCASSLLWGPNTEAFFGQGTRLTVV.

This clonotype occurred a few times. The chain combines TRBV12-3 or TRBV12-4 with TRBJ2-3; D gene unclear. The CDR3 sequence is 12 residues long. V dropped 7 bases and J dropped 0 bases, with 5 bases sitting between them. CDR3 protein: CASMPSTDTQYF. DNA of the CDR3: TGTGCCAGCATGCCCAGCACAGATACGCAGTATTTT.

This clonotype has a handful of counts. V and J are TRBV14 and TRBJ2-2, with 7 nucleotides matching TRBD2. The V gene end was trimmed by 0 bases and the J gene end by 1 base; junction bases not matched to a gene: 11. Germline V gene data show CDR1 as SGHDN and CDR2 as FVKESK. The CDR3 totals 19 residues. The DNA for the CDR3 is TGTGCCAGCAGCCAAGATCTTCGGCTAGCGGAAAAGAACACCGGGGAGCTGTTTTTT. It specifies CASSQDLRLAEKNTGELFF.

Ten or more counts support this clonotype. V and J are TRBV6-8 and TRBJ1-6, with D possibly TRBD1 on 5 matching bases. Trimming pared 5 bases from V and 7 bases from J, leaving 9 bases between. CDR1 is MNHGY and CDR2 is SAAAGT in the germline V gene. This CDR3 is built from 13 residues. Here the CDR3 reads CASSRDENSPLHF. The CDR3 nucleotides read TGTGCCAGCAGTCGGGACGAAAATTCACCCCTCCACTTT.

As concerns this clonotype: A much larger clone sits a single nucleotide away, making a read error possible. This chain links TRBV7-9 with TRBJ1-2, with TRBD1 matching 12 bases. Germline loops: CDR1 SEHNR, CDR2 FQNEAQ (reference sequence). The CDR3 length is 15 residues. CDR3 sequence (DNA): TGTGCCAGCAGCTTAGAAGGGACAGGGGGCGCGGGCTACAACTTC. Amino acid sequence: CASSLEGTGGAGYNF.

This clonotype was seen ten or more times. V gene TRBV4-3 combines with J gene TRBJ1-1, with D hard to call. Germline CDR1 reads LGHNA; CDR2 reads YSLEER. Deletions cut 2 bases from V and 0 bases from J, with 7 bases between. The CDR3 consists of 14 residues. The CDR3 DNA sequence: TGCGCCAGCAGCCAACAGGCTATGAACACTGAAGCTTTCTTT. As protein: CASSQQAMNTEAFF.

Of note for this clonotype: Possible read error: a much larger clone is one base away. The chain has TRBV7-8 and TRBJ2-1, with a weak D call TRBD2 (6 bases). V was clipped by 5 bases and J by 7 bases, with 24 bases between them. Germline V gene sequence: CDR1 SGHVS, CDR2 FQNEAQ. The CDR3 is made up of 17 amino acids. CDR3 sequence reads: CASSRTGGTLTPNEQFF. The CDR3 nucleotides read TGTGCCAGCAGCAGGACTGGCGGGACTCTTACCCCAAATGAGCAGTTCTTC.

This clonotype was recorded many times. Here the CDR3 DNA reads TGCAGTGCTAGGGAGAGGCTAGGGAACACTGAAGCTTTCTTT. It codes for CSARERLGNTEAFF. The J gene is TRBJ1-1, the V gene TRBV20-1, with no clear D. Per the germline V gene, CDR1 is DFQATT and CDR2 is SNEGSKA (reference sequence). The CDR3 runs 14 residues. V gave up 3 bases and J gave up 1 base, with 12 bases separating them.